This T cell receptor beta chain emerged from a study of control samples from healthy donors and cancer patients. Some clones are missing from TCRdb's copy, which holds only in-frame ones; the method was immunoSEQ multiplex PCR. The sample gives over 65,000 clones, roughly nine tenths of which show up once; about 9.5% is in the top ten. The CDR3 extends over 13 amino acids. Trimming took 5 bases from V and 2 from J, leaving 10 bases between them. CDR1 and CDR2 from the germline V gene are SGHRS and YFSETQ. This TCR was recovered from a woman aged 45-65 years with colorectal cancer. V is TRBV5-1 and J is TRBJ1-1; the D gene is possibly TRBD1 (5 bases). What was sequenced was PBMCs. The CDR3 sequence: CASRAGPNTEAFF. CDR3 DNA sequence: TGCGCCAGCAGAGCAGGGCCCAACACTGAAGCTTTCTTT.